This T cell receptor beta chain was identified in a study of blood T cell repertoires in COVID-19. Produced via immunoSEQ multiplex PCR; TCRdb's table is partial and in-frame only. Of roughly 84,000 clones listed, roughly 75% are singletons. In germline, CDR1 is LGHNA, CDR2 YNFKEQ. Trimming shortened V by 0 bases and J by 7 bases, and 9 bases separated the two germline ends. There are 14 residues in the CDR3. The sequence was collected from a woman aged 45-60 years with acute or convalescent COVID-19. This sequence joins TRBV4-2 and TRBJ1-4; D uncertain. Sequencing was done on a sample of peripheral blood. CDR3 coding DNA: TGTGCCAGCAGCCAAGATTCCCTCGGTGAAAAACTGTTTTTT. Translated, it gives CASSQDSLGEKLFF.